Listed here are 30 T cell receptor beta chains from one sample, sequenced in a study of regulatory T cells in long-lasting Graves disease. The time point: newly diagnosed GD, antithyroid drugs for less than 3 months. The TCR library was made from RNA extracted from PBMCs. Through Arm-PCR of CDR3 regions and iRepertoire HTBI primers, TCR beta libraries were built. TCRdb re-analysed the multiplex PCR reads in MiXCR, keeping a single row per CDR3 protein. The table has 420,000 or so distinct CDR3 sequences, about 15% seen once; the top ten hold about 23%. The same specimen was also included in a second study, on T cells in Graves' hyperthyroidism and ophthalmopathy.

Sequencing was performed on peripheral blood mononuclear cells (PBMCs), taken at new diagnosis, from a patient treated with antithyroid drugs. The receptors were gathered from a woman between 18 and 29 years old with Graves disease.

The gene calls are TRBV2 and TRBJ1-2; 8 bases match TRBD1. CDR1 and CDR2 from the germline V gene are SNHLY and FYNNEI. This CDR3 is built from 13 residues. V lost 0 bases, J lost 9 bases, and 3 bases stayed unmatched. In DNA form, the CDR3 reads TGTGCCAGCAGTGAAGCTCGACAGGGGAGCTACACCTTC. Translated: CASSEARQGSYTF.

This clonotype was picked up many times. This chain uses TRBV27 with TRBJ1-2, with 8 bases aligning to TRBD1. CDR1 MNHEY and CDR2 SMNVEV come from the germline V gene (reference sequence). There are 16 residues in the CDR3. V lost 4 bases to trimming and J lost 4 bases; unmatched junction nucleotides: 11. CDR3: CASSSRMTGVSYGYTF. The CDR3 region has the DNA TGTGCCAGCAGTTCCCGGATGACAGGGGTCTCCTATGGCTACACCTTC.

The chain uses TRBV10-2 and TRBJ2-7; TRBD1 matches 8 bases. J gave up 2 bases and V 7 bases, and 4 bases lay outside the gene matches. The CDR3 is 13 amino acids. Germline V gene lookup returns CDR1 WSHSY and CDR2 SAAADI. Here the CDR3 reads CASTSDRAYEQYF. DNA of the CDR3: TGCGCCAGCACCTCGGACAGGGCCTACGAGCAGTACTTC.

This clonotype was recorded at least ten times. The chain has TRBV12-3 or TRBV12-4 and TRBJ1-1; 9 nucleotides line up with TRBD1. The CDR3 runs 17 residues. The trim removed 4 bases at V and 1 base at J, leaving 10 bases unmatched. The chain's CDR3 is CASSSEQGAKWNTEAFF. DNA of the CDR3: TGTGCCAGCAGTTCGGAACAGGGGGCGAAGTGGAACACTGAAGCTTTCTTT.

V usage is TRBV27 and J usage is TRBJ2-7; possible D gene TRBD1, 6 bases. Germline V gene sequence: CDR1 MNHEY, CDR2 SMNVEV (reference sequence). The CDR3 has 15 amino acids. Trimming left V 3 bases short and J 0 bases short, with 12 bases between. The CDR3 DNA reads TGTGCCAGCAGTTTCTCTCCGACAGGCTCCTACGAGCAGTACTTC. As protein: CASSFSPTGSYEQYF.

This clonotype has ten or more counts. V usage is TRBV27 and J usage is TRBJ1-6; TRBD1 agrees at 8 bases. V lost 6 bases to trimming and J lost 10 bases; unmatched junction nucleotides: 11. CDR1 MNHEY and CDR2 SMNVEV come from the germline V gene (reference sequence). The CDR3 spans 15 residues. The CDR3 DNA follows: TGTGCCAGCAGGCCCCGGACAGGGAGATACTCACCCCTCCACTTT. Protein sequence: CASRPRTGRYSPLHF.

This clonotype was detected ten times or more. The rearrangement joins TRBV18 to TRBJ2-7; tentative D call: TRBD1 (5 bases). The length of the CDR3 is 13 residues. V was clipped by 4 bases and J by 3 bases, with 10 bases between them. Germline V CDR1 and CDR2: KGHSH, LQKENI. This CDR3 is CASSQSRDYEQYF. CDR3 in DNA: TGTGCCAGCTCACAATCCAGGGACTACGAGCAGTACTTC.

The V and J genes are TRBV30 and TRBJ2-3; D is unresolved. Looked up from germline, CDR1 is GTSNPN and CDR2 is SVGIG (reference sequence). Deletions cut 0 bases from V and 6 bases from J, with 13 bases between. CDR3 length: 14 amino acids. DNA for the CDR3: TGTGCCTGGAGTGTACTGGCGAGCATCGATACGCAGTATTTT. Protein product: CAWSVLASIDTQYF.

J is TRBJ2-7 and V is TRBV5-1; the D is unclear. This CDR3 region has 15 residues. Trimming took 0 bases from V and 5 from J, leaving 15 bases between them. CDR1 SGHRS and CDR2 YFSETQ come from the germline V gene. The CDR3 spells CASSLERVLGDEQYF. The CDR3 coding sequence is TGCGCCAGCAGCTTGGAACGGGTCCTTGGGGACGAGCAGTACTTC.

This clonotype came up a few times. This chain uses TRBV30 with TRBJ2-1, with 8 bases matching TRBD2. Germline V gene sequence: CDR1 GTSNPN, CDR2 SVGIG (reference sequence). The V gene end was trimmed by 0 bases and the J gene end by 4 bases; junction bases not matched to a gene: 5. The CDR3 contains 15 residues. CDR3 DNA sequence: TGTGCCTGGAGTGTAATAGCGGGGAGATACAATGAGCAGTTCTTC. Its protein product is CAWSVIAGRYNEQFF.

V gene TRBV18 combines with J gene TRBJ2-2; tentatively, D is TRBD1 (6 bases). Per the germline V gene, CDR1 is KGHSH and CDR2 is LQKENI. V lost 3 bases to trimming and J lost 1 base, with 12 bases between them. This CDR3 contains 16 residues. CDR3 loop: CASSPKVDRNTGELFF. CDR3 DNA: TGTGCCAGCTCACCCAAAGTGGACAGGAACACCGGGGAGCTGTTTTTT.

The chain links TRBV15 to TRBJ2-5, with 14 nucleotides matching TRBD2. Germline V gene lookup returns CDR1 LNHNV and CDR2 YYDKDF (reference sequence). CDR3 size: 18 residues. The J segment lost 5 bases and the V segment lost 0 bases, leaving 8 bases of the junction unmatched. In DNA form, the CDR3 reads TGTGCCACCAGCAGAGATGGGGGACTAGCGGGAGTCTTGGAGACCCAGTACTTC. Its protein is CATSRDGGLAGVLETQYF.

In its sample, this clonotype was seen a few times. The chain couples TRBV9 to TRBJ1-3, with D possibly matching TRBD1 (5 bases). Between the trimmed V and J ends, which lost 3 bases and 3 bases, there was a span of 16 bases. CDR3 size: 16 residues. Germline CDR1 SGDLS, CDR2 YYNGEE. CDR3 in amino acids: CASSAEGQQLGNTIYF. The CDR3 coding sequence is TGTGCCAGCAGCGCGGAAGGACAACAGCTTGGAAACACCATATATTTT.

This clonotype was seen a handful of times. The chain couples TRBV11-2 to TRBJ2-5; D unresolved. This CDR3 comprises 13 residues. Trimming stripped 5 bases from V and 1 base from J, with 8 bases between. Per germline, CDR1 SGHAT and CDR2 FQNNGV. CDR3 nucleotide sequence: TGTGCCAGCAGCATAATGGTCCAAGAGACCCAGTACTTC. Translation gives CASSIMVQETQYF.

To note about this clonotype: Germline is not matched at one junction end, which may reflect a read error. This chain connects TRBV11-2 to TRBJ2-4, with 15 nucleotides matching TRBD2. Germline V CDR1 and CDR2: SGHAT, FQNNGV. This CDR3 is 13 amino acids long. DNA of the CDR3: TGTGCCAGCAGCCCTGGACTAGCGGGAGGGCTCTCCTTC. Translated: CASSPGLAGGLSF.

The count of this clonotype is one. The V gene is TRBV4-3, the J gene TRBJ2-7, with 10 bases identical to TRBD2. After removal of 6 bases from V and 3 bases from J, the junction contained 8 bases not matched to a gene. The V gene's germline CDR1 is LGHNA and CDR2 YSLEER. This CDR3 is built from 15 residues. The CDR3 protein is CASSQGRTSGYEQYF. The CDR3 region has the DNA TGCGCCAGCAGTCAGGGCCGGACTAGCGGCTACGAGCAGTACTTC.

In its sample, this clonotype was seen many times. The CDR3 DNA sequence: TGCAGTGCTAGCGTGCGGGATAAGAGCTCCTACAATGAGCAGTTCTTC. Its protein is CSASVRDKSSYNEQFF. The chain links TRBV20-1 to TRBJ2-1, with a tentative D call TRBD2 (6 bases). CDR1 is DFQATT and CDR2 is SNEGSKA in the germline V gene (reference sequence). The V end was cut by 3 bases, the J end by 0 bases, with 15 bases between. The CDR3 totals 16 residues.

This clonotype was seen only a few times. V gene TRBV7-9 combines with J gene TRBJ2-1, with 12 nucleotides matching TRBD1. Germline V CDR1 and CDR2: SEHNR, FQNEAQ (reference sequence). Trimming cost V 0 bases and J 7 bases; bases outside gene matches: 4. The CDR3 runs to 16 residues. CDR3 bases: TGTGCCAGCAGCTTAGCGGGACAGGGGGCGCTTAATGAGCAGTTCTTC. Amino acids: CASSLAGQGALNEQFF.

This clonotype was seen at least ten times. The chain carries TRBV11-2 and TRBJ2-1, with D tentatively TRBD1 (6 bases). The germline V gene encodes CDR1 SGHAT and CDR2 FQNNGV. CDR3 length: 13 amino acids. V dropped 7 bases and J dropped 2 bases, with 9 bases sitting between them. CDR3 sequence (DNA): TGTGCCAGCACAGGGGAGACCTACAATGAGCAGTTCTTC. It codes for CASTGETYNEQFF.

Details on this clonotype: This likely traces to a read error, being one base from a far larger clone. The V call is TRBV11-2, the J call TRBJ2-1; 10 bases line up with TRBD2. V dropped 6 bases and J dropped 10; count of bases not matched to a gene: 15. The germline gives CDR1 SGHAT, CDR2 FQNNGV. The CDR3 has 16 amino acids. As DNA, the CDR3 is TGTGCCAGCAGTTCCCCGAGACTAGCGGGCACCTACGAGCAGTTCTTC. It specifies CASSSPRLAGTYEQFF. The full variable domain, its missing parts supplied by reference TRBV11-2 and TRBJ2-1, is EAGVAQSPRYKIIEKRQSVAFWCNPISGHATLYWYQQILGQGPKLLIQFQNNGVVDDSQLPKDRFSAERLKGVDSTLKIQPAKLEDSAVYLCASSSPRLAGTYEQFFGPGTRLTVL.

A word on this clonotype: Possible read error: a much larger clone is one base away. As DNA, the CDR3 is TGTGCCATCAGTGAGTCTCAATCTAAGAATGAGCAGTACTTC. Its translation: CAISESQSKNEQYF. The rearrangement uses TRBV10-3 and TRBJ2-7; no firm D call. CDR3 length: 14 residues. CDR1 is ENHRY, CDR2 SYGVKD, per germline. V was pared by 0 bases and J by 7 bases, with 13 bases between.

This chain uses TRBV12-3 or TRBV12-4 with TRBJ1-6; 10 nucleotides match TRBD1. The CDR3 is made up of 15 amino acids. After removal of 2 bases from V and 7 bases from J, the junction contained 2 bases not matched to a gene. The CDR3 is CASSLRGQGNSPLHF. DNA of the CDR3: TGTGCCAGCAGTTTACGGGGACAGGGGAATTCACCCCTCCACTTT.

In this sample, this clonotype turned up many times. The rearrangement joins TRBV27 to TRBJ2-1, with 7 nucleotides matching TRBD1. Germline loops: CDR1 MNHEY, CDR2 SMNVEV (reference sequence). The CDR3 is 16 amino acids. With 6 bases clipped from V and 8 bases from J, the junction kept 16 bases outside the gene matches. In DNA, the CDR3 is TGTGCCAGCAGCAATTTCGGACAGGCTGCGGCCTATGAGCAGTTCTTC. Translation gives CASSNFGQAAAYEQFF.

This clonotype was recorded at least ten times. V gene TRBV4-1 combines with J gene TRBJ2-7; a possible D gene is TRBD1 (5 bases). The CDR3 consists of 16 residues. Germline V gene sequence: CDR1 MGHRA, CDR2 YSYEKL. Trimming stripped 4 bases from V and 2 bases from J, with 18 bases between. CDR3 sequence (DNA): TGCGCCAGCAGCCCCCTTGGCAGGGATGGCGCCTACGAGCAGTACTTC. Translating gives CASSPLGRDGAYEQYF.

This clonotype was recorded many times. Here the CDR3 reads CSVALAGTYEQYF. The CDR3 coding sequence is TGCAGCGTTGCTCTAGCGGGGACCTACGAGCAGTACTTC. The chain carries TRBV29-1 and TRBJ2-7, with 9 bases matching TRBD2. The ends lost 4 bases at V and 2 bases at J; junction bases unmatched: 3. This CDR3 region has 13 residues. Germline V gene sequence: CDR1 SQVTM, CDR2 ANQGSEA.

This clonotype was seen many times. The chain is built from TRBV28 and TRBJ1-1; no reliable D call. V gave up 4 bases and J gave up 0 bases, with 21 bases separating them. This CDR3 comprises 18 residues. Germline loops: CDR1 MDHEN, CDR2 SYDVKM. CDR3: CASSSYGARGLLNTEAFF. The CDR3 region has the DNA TGTGCCAGCAGTTCATATGGCGCCCGCGGACTGTTGAACACTGAAGCTTTCTTT. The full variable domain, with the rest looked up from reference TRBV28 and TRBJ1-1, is DVKVTQSSRYLVKRTGEKVFLECVQDMDHENMFWYRQDPGLGLRLIYFSYDVKMKEKGDIPEGYSVSREKKERFSLILESASTNQTSMYLCASSSYGARGLLNTEAFFGQGTRLTVV.

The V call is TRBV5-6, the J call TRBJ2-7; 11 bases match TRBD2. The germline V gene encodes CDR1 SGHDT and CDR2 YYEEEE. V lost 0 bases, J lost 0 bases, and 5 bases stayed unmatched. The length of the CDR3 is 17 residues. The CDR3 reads CASSLGLTSGSSYEQYF. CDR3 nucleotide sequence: TGTGCCAGCAGCTTGGGGCTAACTAGCGGGAGCTCCTACGAGCAGTACTTC.

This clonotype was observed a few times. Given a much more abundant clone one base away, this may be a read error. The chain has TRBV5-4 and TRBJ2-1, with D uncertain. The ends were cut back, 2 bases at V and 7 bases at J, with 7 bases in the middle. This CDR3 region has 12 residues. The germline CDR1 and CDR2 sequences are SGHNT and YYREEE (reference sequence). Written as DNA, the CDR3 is TGTGCCAGCAGCTTAGATGAGAATGAGCAGTTCTTC. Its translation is CASSLDENEQFF.

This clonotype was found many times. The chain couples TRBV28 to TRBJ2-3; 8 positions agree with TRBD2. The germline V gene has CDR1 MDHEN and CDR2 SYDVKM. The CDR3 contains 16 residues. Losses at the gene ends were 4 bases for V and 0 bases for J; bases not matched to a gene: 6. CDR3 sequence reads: CASSSPGGASTDTQYF. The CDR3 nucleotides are TGTGCCAGCAGTTCTCCGGGGGGGGCCAGCACAGATACGCAGTATTTT.

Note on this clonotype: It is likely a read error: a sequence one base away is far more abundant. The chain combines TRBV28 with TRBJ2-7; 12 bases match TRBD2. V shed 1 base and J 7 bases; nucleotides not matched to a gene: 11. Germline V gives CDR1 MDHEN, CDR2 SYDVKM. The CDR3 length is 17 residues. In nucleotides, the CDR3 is TGTGCCAGCAGTTTATACCTGGGACTAGCGGGTACCAATGAGCAGTACTTC. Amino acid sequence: CASSLYLGLAGTNEQYF.